A single sample gave rise to the 30 T cell receptor beta chains below, sequenced in a study of CD8+ T cells in alopecia areata. The sequencing template was cDNA reverse transcribed from extracted RNA. Profiling relied on immunoSEQ multiplex PCR, and the TCRdb table lists in-frame clones only, not all of them. This sample carries roughly 170,000 clones, around 50% of them seen once, and the ten largest clones take around 13%. Treatment indicated: oral pan-JAK inhibitor, 5-10 mg twice daily. The specimen comprised CD8+ T cells sorted from blood, sampled at week 24, from a patient treated with tofacitinib. Every receptor here comes from a human donor with alopecia areata.

The chain recombines TRBV14 with TRBJ2-1; D may be TRBD2 (6 bases). CDR1 and CDR2 from the germline V gene are SGHDN and FVKESK. V gave up 4 bases and J gave up 6 bases, with 7 bases separating them. This CDR3 contains 12 residues. The CDR3 bases are TGTGCCAGCAGCCTCGGGGGCAATGAGCAGTTCTTC. Its protein is CASSLGGNEQFF.

The chain recombines TRBV29-1 with TRBJ2-1, with 8 bases that match TRBD2. V dropped 6 bases and J dropped 8; count of bases not matched to a gene: 9. The CDR3 spans 13 residues. Germline V CDR1 and CDR2: SQVTM, ANQGSEA. Here the CDR3 reads CSVPRGGIDEQFF. As DNA, the CDR3 is TGCAGCGTACCCCGGGGGGGTATCGATGAGCAGTTCTTC.

The V gene is TRBV7-3, the J gene TRBJ2-7; D perhaps matches TRBD1 (5 bases). The ends were cut back, 1 base at V and 6 bases at J, with 13 bases in the middle. The CDR3 runs to 14 residues. Germline values: CDR1 SGHTA, CDR2 FQGTGA. In DNA, the CDR3 is TGTGCCAGCAGCTTAAAAGCAGGGCACCCCGAGCAGTACTTC. Translation: CASSLKAGHPEQYF.

This chain uses TRBV5-1 with TRBJ2-7; D possibly corresponds to TRBD2 (7 bases). The CDR3 totals 16 residues. Trimming stripped 5 bases from V and 5 bases from J, with 23 bases between. The germline CDR1 and CDR2 sequences are SGHRS and YFSETQ. In DNA, the CDR3 is TGCGCCAGCAGTGTCCCTCGAACGGGGGGCGAAGACGAGCAGTACTTC. Its translation is CASSVPRTGGEDEQYF.

This clone was counted a few times. V usage is TRBV2 and J usage is TRBJ2-4; TRBD1 might be the D (5 bases). CDR3 length equals 16 residues. Germline V lookup: CDR1 SNHLY, CDR2 FYNNEI. Trimming pared 6 bases from V and 0 bases from J, leaving 15 bases between. The CDR3 sequence: CASRLGNRLAKNIQYF. DNA of the CDR3: TGTGCCAGCAGATTAGGGAACAGGCTAGCCAAAAACATTCAGTACTTC.

The V gene is TRBV13, the J gene TRBJ2-1; 8 nucleotides align to TRBD2. CDR1 and CDR2 from the germline V gene are PRHDT and FYEKMQ (reference sequence). CDR3 length equals 12 residues. With V trimmed by 0 bases and J by 15 bases, 4 bases remained unmatched. The CDR3 DNA follows: TGTGCCAGCAGCTTAGGCCGGGGACTAGTGTTCTTC. It yields the protein CASSLGRGLVFF. The full variable domain, completed using reference TRBV13 and TRBJ2-1, is AAGVIQSPRHLIKEKRETATLKCYPIPRHDTVYWYQQGPGQDPQFLISFYEKMQSDKGSIPDRFSAQQFSDYHSELNMSSLELGDSALYFCASSLGRGLVFFGPGTRLTVL.

This clone was detected only once. V gene TRBV30 combines with J gene TRBJ2-5; 7 bases match TRBD1. CDR3 length: 14 amino acids. After removal of 0 bases from V and 3 bases from J, the junction contained 4 bases not matched to a gene. CDR1 and CDR2 from the germline V gene are GTSNPN and SVGIG (reference sequence). The CDR3 is CAWSVLDREETQYF. The CDR3, as DNA: TGTGCCTGGAGTGTACTAGACAGGGAAGAGACCCAGTACTTC.

This clone has a handful of counts. The CDR3 loop reads CASSTSSTGGGEKLFF. The DNA of the CDR3 is TGTGCCAGCAGCACCTCCTCGACAGGGGGGGGTGAAAAACTGTTTTTT. This chain joins TRBV5-4 and TRBJ1-4, with 9 bases aligning to TRBD1. This CDR3 contains 16 residues. V trimming: 4 bases; J trimming: 7 bases; junction bases outside the gene matches: 11. Germline V CDR1 and CDR2: SGHNT, YYREEE (reference sequence).

The chain joins TRBV29-1 to TRBJ2-6; D remains unclear. This CDR3 has 16 amino acids. Trimming cost V 6 bases and J 0 bases, with 15 bases left between them. Germline CDR1 is SQVTM and CDR2 is ANQGSEA. DNA for the CDR3: TGCAGCGTGTTAGATCGTAGCTACTCTGGGGCCAACGTCCTGACTTTC. It specifies CSVLDRSYSGANVLTF.

Here the CDR3 DNA reads TGTGCCAGCAGCTACGGACAGGGCTACGAGCAGTACTTC. Protein: CASSYGQGYEQYF. The chain carries TRBV5-4 and TRBJ2-7; 8 bases line up with TRBD1. This CDR3 is 13 amino acids long. Germline V gene data show CDR1 as SGHNT and CDR2 as YYREEE (reference sequence). V lost 3 bases and J lost 3; bases outside the gene matches: 2.

This clone was seen only a few times. Within the sample, other DNA sequences also encode this same CDR3. The chain couples TRBV25-1 to TRBJ1-1; D might be TRBD1 (6 bases). Trimming took 6 bases from V and 1 from J, leaving 6 bases between them. The CDR3 consists of 12 residues. Germline V gives CDR1 MGHDK, CDR2 SYGVNS. CDR3 in amino acids: CASRTGNTEAFF. CDR3 sequence (DNA): TGTGCCAGCAGGACAGGGAACACTGAAGCTTTCTTT.

This clone was recorded once. The chain combines TRBV4-2 with TRBJ2-1; a weak D match, TRBD2 (6 bases). The CDR3 loop spans 11 amino acids. V lost 11 bases and J 8 bases, leaving 13 bases between the germline ends. Looked up from germline, CDR1 is LGHNA and CDR2 is YNFKEQ. CDR3 coding DNA: TGTGCCGTAACCGCGGGGTATGAGCAGTTCTTC. Encoded protein: CAVTAGYEQFF.

The chain employs TRBV9 and TRBJ2-3; perhaps D is TRBD1 or TRBD2 (6 bases each). The CDR3 is 15 residues long. Germline V gene data show CDR1 as SGDLS and CDR2 as YYNGEE. V lost 0 bases and J lost 2, with 10 bases in between. CDR3: CASSVGGAVTDTQYF. CDR3 coding DNA: TGTGCCAGCAGCGTAGGGGGGGCGGTCACAGATACGCAGTATTTT. The variable domain in full, with the rest retrieved from reference TRBV9 and TRBJ2-3, is DSGVTQTPKHLITATGQRVTLRCSPRSGDLSVYWYQQSLDQGLQFLIQYYNGEERAKGNILERFSAQQFPDLHSELNLSSLELGDSALYFCASSVGGAVTDTQYFGPGTRLTVL.

This clone came up a few times. This sequence joins TRBV29-1 and TRBJ1-1; 11 bases match TRBD1. This CDR3 is 14 amino acids long. J was trimmed by 6 bases and V by 5 bases; bases with no gene match: 8. Germline values: CDR1 SQVTM, CDR2 ANQGSEA. DNA of the CDR3: TGCAGCGTTTATTTCGGACAGGGGGCCGCTGAAGCTTTCTTT. Amino acid sequence: CSVYFGQGAAEAFF.

As to this clone: At the DNA level, this CDR3 is encoded by other sequences in the same sample as well. The V gene is TRBV6-5, the J gene TRBJ1-1; D possibly corresponds to TRBD1 (5 bases). V was trimmed by 0 bases and J by 3 bases, leaving 8 bases between them. The CDR3 loop spans 14 amino acids. Germline V gene sequence: CDR1 MNHEY, CDR2 SVGAGI. The CDR3, as DNA: TGTGCCAGCAGTTACTCGGGGGGAGACACTGAAGCTTTCTTT. Protein sequence: CASSYSGGDTEAFF.

The chain has TRBV30 and TRBJ1-1, with a possible D match to TRBD1 (6 bases). The V end was cut by 6 bases, the J end by 10 bases, with 15 bases between. CDR1 GTSNPN and CDR2 SVGIG come from the germline V gene (reference sequence). This CDR3 comprises 11 residues. The CDR3 loop is CACTGQSGAFF. The CDR3 bases are TGTGCCTGTACGGGACAATCGGGAGCTTTCTTT. Using reference TRBV30 and TRBJ1-1 for the parts outside the CDR3, the full variable domain is SQTIHQWPATLVQPVGSPLSLECTVEGTSNPNLYWYRQAAGRGLQLLFYSVGIGQISSEVPQNLSASRPQDRQFILSSKKLLLSDSGFYLCACTGQSGAFFGQGTRLTVV.

V usage is TRBV11-2 and J usage is TRBJ1-2, with TRBD1 identical over 9 bases. The CDR3 extends over 14 amino acids. After removal of 5 bases from V and 2 bases from J, the junction contained 3 bases not matched to a gene. CDR1 is SGHAT, CDR2 FQNNGV, per germline. CDR3 sequence reads: CASSQGQGNYGYTF. DNA for the CDR3: TGTGCCAGCAGCCAGGGACAGGGCAACTATGGCTACACCTTC.

This chain uses TRBV11-2 with TRBJ2-1; no reliable D call. CDR1 is SGHAT, CDR2 FQNNGV, per germline. The CDR3 totals 11 residues. Trimming stripped 5 bases from V and 4 bases from J, with 3 bases between. CDR3 sequence reads: CASSGYNEQFF. CDR3 DNA: TGTGCCAGCAGCGGATACAATGAGCAGTTCTTC.

V and J are TRBV27 and TRBJ2-5, with TRBD1 as a possible D gene (5 bases). This CDR3 contains 14 residues. V lost 0 bases to trimming and J lost 9 bases, with 14 bases between them. The V gene's germline CDR1 is MNHEY and CDR2 SMNVEV (reference sequence). The CDR3 coding sequence is TGTGCCAGCAGTTTATCGCGACAGTACGAGGCCCAGTACTTC. Translation: CASSLSRQYEAQYF.

The chain joins TRBV27 to TRBJ2-5, with D tentatively TRBD1 (6 bases). Germline CDR1 MNHEY, CDR2 SMNVEV (reference sequence). V was cut by 4 bases and J by 4 bases, with 10 bases left in between. CDR3 length equals 13 residues. CDR3 in DNA: TGTGCCAGCAGTTCCACAGGGTTAGAGACCCAGTACTTC. It specifies CASSSTGLETQYF.

This rearrangement joins TRBV13 to TRBJ1-1; D is possibly TRBD1 (6 bases). V lost 4 bases and J lost 2, with 11 bases in between. The CDR3 has 14 amino acids. Germline V gene sequence: CDR1 PRHDT, CDR2 FYEKMQ (reference sequence). The CDR3 nucleotides are TGTGCCAGCAGCTCCTTACAGGGAAACACTGAAGCTTTCTTT. This translates into CASSSLQGNTEAFF.

The rearrangement links TRBV6-6 to TRBJ2-6; possibly TRBD1 or TRBD2 for D (5 bases each). This CDR3 comprises 16 residues. Germline CDR1 reads MNHNY; CDR2 reads SVGAGI (reference sequence). With 0 bases removed from V and 1 base from J, the gap between germline ends came to 7 bases. CDR3 protein: CASSYSGESGANVLTF. CDR3 nucleotide sequence: TGTGCCAGCAGTTACTCGGGGGAATCTGGGGCCAACGTCCTGACTTTC.

V and J are TRBV30 and TRBJ1-2; D is possibly TRBD1 (6 bases). This CDR3 has 12 residues. The V end was cut by 4 bases, the J end by 8 bases, with 14 bases between. CDR1 GTSNPN and CDR2 SVGIG come from the germline V gene (reference sequence). CDR3 nucleotide sequence: TGTGCCTGGACCCCCGTGGGGGCGGGCTACACCTTC. Its protein product is CAWTPVGAGYTF.

The chain couples TRBV29-1 to TRBJ1-1, with D unresolved. Germline loops: CDR1 SQVTM, CDR2 ANQGSEA. Between the trimmed V and J ends, which lost 5 bases and 1 base, there was a span of 5 bases. The length of the CDR3 is 11 residues. CDR3 loop: CSVNGNTEAFF. The CDR3, as DNA: TGCAGCGTTAACGGGAACACTGAAGCTTTCTTT. Together with reference TRBV29-1 and TRBJ1-1, the CDR3 gives the full variable domain: SAVISQKPSRDICQRGTSLTIQCQVDSQVTMMFWYRQQPGQSLTLIATANQGSEATYESGFVIDKFPISRPNLTFSTLTVSNMSPEDSSIYLCSVNGNTEAFFGQGTRLTVV.

This clone has a handful of counts. The V gene is TRBV27, the J gene TRBJ1-1, with 8 bases matching TRBD1. Unmatched junction bases numbered 6, after V lost 5 bases and J lost 4 bases. This CDR3 is 14 amino acids long. Germline V lookup: CDR1 MNHEY, CDR2 SMNVEV (reference sequence). The CDR3 loop reads CASSPTGGRTEAFF. In nucleotides, the CDR3 is TGTGCCAGCAGTCCCACAGGGGGTCGCACTGAAGCTTTCTTT.

The chain carries TRBV6-4 and TRBJ2-2; 13 positions agree with TRBD2. With 6 bases clipped from V and 3 bases from J, the junction kept 13 bases outside the gene matches. The V gene's germline CDR1 is MRHNA and CDR2 SNTAGT. CDR3 size: 19 residues. The chain's CDR3 is CASSRRPGLAGSDTGELFF. Written as DNA, the CDR3 is TGTGCCAGCAGCCGCAGGCCGGGACTAGCGGGGTCGGACACCGGGGAGCTGTTTTTT.

The chain recombines TRBV7-6 with TRBJ2-1; the D call may be TRBD1 or TRBD2 (5 bases each). CDR3 size: 12 residues. V was shortened by 3 bases and J by 9 bases, with 9 bases between the two germline ends. In germline, CDR1 is SGHVS, CDR2 FNYEAQ. CDR3 sequence: CASSFGGGEQFF. In DNA, the CDR3 is TGTGCCAGCAGCTTTGGTGGGGGTGAGCAGTTCTTC.

The J gene is TRBJ2-7, the V gene TRBV5-6, with TRBD2 matching 7 bases. Per the germline V gene, CDR1 is SGHDT and CDR2 is YYEEEE. CDR3 size: 14 residues. Trimming took 1 base from V and 1 from J; bases not matched to a gene: 2. The CDR3 DNA reads TGTGCCAGCAGCTTGCCGGGGGGTTCCTACGAGCAGTACTTC. Protein sequence: CASSLPGGSYEQYF.

The gene calls are TRBV9 and TRBJ2-3; tentatively, D is TRBD1 or TRBD2 (6 bases each). The ends were cut back, 0 bases at V and 0 bases at J, with 11 bases in the middle. The CDR3 is 16 residues long. CDR1 and CDR2 (germline): SGDLS, YYNGEE. CDR3 residues: CASSVEGGTSTDTQYF. Written as DNA, the CDR3 is TGTGCCAGCAGCGTAGAGGGCGGGACAAGCACAGATACGCAGTATTTT.

The chain uses TRBV30 and TRBJ2-7; no definite D call. Germline V gene sequence: CDR1 GTSNPN, CDR2 SVGIG (reference sequence). This CDR3 comprises 13 residues. With 4 bases removed from V and 2 bases from J, the gap between germline ends came to 12 bases. The CDR3 DNA follows: TGTGCCTGGACTTTTGACCCAACCTACGAGCAGTACTTC. This translates into CAWTFDPTYEQYF.